The rows below give T cell receptor beta chains drawn from one sample of a study of shared clonotypes between healthy human individuals. The table came from immunoSEQ multiplex PCR; TCRdb's copy has only in-frame clones and leaves some out. The sample includes about 2 million clones, roughly 94% of them seen just once. Sequences were obtained from naive CD4+ T cells sorted from blood. The source of these receptors is a young man in good health. Both conserved end residues are part of each CDR3. The order of the fields is J gene, V gene, D gene, clone size, CDR3 protein, CDR3 DNA. D genes are given only for firm matches. Part of the rows lack a size; the others show once, few, many or a class for expanded clones.

>TRBJ2-3|TRBV5-1|.|once
CASSLVAGSTDTQYF
TGCGCCAGCAGCTTGGTGGCGGGTAGCACAGATACGCAGTATTTT
>TRBJ2-2|TRBV7-8|.|.
CASSFSQNTGELFF
TGTGCCAGCAGCTTTTCACAGAACACCGGGGAGCTGTTTTTT
>TRBJ1-5|TRBV30|.|.
CAWSRSLGQPQHF
TGTGCCTGGAGTCGGTCACTGGGTCAGCCCCAGCATTTT
>TRBJ1-2|TRBV18|.|.
CASSNSRVDYGYTF
TGTGCCAGCTCGAATTCCAGGGTCGACTATGGCTACACCTTC
>TRBJ2-3|TRBV2|.|.
CASALNTQYF
TGTGCCTCCGCCCTTAATACGCAGTATTTT
>TRBJ2-1|TRBV5-4|TRBD2|.
CASSFGTSGDNPYNEQFF
TGTGCCAGCAGCTTCGGGACTAGCGGTGACAATCCCTACAATGAGCAGTTCTTC
>TRBJ2-7|TRBV7-2|TRBD2|once
CASSSRRPAGGSYEQYF
TGTGCCAGCAGCTCCAGACGCCCAGCGGGGGGATCCTACGAGCAGTACTTC
>TRBJ2-7|TRBV2|.|.
CASRGAPEHHEQYF
TGTGCCAGCAGAGGGGCCCCGGAGCACCACGAGCAGTACTTC
>TRBJ2-7|TRBV18|.|.
CASSFADGYEQYF
TGTGCCAGCTCATTCGCCGACGGCTACGAGCAGTACTTC
>TRBJ2-6|TRBV10-3|.|.
CAISESSPSGANVLTF
TGTGCCATCAGTGAGTCCTCACCCTCTGGGGCCAACGTCCTGACTTTC
>TRBJ2-3|TRBV4-1|.|once
CASSHQGTYGTDTQYF
TGCGCCAGCAGCCATCAAGGGACCTATGGGACAGATACGCAGTATTTT
>TRBJ1-6|TRBV6-5|.|.
CASSYDGPQTPLHF
TGTGCCAGCAGTTACGACGGGCCTCAAACCCCCCTCCACTTT
>TRBJ2-7|TRBV7-2|.|.
CASSLERGSEQYF
TGTGCCAGCAGCTTAGAACGGGGGAGCGAGCAGTACTTC
>TRBJ1-4|TRBV18|TRBD1|.
CASSPPAGTGGLFF
TGTGCCAGCTCACCACCTGCCGGGACAGGGGGGTTGTTTTTT
>TRBJ2-5|TRBV27|.|.
CASSSSRAWTFETQYF
TGTGCCAGCAGTTCCTCGAGGGCTTGGACTTTCGAGACCCAGTACTTC
>TRBJ1-1|TRBV9|.|.
CASTRLTQAYMNTEAFF
TGTGCCAGCACCCGTTTGACGCAGGCTTACATGAACACTGAAGCTTTCTTT
>TRBJ2-7|TRBV20-1|.|.
CSASDGDEQYF
TGCAGTGCAAGCGATGGGGACGAGCAGTACTTC
>TRBJ2-7|TRBV6-5|TRBD2|.
CASSPSGRLSYEQYF
TGTGCCAGCAGCCCTAGCGGGAGGCTTTCCTACGAGCAGTACTTC
>TRBJ2-7|TRBV5-1|.|once
CASSFRGSGEQYF
TGCGCCAGCAGCTTCAGGGGTAGTGGCGAGCAGTACTTC
>TRBJ1-3|TRBV18|.|.
CASSPLRGALENTIYF
TGTGCCAGCTCACCACTCCGAGGCGCCCTCGAAAACACCATATATTTT
>TRBJ1-3|TRBV6-6|TRBD1|.
CASSYGTAGNTIYF
TGTGCCAGCAGTTACGGGACAGCCGGAAACACCATATATTTT
>TRBJ2-2|TRBV13|TRBD1|.
CASSLRARGFTGELFF
TGTGCCAGCAGCTTACGGGCCAGGGGGTTCACCGGGGAGCTGTTTTTT
>TRBJ1-5|TRBV10-2|.|.
CASSVDQTRVRPQHF
TGCGCCAGCAGTGTTGACCAAACTAGGGTCCGGCCCCAGCATTTT
>TRBJ2-2|TRBV18|.|.
CASSPPGANTGELFF
TGTGCCAGCTCACCGCCTGGGGCGAACACCGGGGAGCTGTTTTTT
>TRBJ2-7|TRBV2|.|.
CASSRSSYEQYF
TGTGCCAGCAGCCGAAGCAGCTACGAGCAGTACTTC
>TRBJ1-6|TRBV19|.|once
CASSIVDIPYNSPLHF
TGTGCCAGTAGTATTGTGGACATACCTTATAATTCACCCCTCCACTTT
>TRBJ2-1|TRBV11-3|.|.
CASSLGYGDLRSGNNEQFF
TGTGCCAGCAGCTTAGGTTACGGGGACCTCCGAAGCGGCAACAATGAGCAGTTCTTC
>TRBJ1-5|TRBV6-1|TRBD1|few
CASRGGQLYNQPQHF
TGTGCCAGCAGGGGGGGACAGCTTTACAATCAGCCCCAGCATTTT
>TRBJ1-5|TRBV30|.|.
CAWSSTDYQPQHF
TGTGCCTGGAGTTCTACGGATTATCAGCCCCAGCATTTT
>TRBJ2-7|TRBV30|.|.
CAWSVGSFRTGIYEQYF
TGTGCCTGGAGTGTAGGAAGTTTCCGGACTGGAATCTACGAGCAGTACTTC
>TRBJ2-7|TRBV19|TRBD1|.
CASSNGDRGQDEQYF
TGTGCCAGTAGTAATGGGGACAGGGGTCAGGACGAGCAGTACTTC
>TRBJ2-7|TRBV28|TRBD1|.
CASSFPTGESNGQYF
TGTGCCAGCAGTTTCCCCACAGGGGAATCAAATGGGCAGTACTTC
>TRBJ2-7|TRBV5-4|TRBD2|few
CASSGTSGKYEQYF
TGTGCCAGCAGCGGGACTAGCGGGAAGTACGAGCAGTACTTC
>TRBJ2-7|TRBV7-2|.|.
CASSLVSSSYEQYF
TGTGCCAGCAGCTTAGTGTCGAGCTCCTACGAGCAGTACTTC
>TRBJ2-7|TRBV30|.|once
CAWSRTTYEQYF
TGTGCCTGGAGTCGAACGACCTACGAGCAGTACTTC
>TRBJ2-3|TRBV4-2|.|.
CASSQALQGFSTDTQYF
TGTGCCAGCAGCCAAGCCTTACAGGGATTCAGCACAGATACGCAGTATTTT
>TRBJ2-5|TRBV10-3|.|.
CAISESGGEQTQYF
TGTGCCATCAGTGAGTCGGGGGGTGAGCAGACCCAGTACTTC
>TRBJ2-5|TRBV6-5|TRBD2|.
CASSYSGLGVQETQYF
TGTGCCAGCAGTTACTCGGGACTAGGAGTCCAAGAGACCCAGTACTTC
>TRBJ1-5|TRBV4-1|TRBD1|.
CASSQEQGQPQHF
TGCGCCAGCAGCCAAGAACAGGGGCAGCCCCAGCATTTT